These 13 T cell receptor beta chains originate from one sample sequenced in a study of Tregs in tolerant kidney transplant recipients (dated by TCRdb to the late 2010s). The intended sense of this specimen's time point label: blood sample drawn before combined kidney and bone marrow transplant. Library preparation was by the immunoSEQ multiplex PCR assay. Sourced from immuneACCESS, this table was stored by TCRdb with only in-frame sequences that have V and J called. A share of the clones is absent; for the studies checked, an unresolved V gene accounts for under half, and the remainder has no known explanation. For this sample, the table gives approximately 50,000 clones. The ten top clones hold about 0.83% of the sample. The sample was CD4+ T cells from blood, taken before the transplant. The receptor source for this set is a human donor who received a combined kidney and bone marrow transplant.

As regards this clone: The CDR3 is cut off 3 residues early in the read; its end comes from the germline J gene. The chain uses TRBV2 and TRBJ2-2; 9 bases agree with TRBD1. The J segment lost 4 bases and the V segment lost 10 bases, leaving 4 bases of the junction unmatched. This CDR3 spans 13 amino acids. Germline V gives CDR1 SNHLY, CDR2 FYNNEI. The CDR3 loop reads CATPTGGTGELFF. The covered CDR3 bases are TGTGCCACCCCGACAGGGGGCACCGGGGAG.

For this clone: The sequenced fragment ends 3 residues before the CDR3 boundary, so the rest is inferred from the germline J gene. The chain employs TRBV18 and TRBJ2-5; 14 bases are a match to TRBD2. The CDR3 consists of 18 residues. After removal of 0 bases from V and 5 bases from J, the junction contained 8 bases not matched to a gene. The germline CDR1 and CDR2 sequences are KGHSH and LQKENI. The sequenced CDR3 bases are TGTGCCAGCTCACCACCGACAGGACTAGCGGGGGGCCCTGAGACC. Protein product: CASSPPTGLAGGPET. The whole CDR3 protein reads CASSPPTGLAGGPETQYF.

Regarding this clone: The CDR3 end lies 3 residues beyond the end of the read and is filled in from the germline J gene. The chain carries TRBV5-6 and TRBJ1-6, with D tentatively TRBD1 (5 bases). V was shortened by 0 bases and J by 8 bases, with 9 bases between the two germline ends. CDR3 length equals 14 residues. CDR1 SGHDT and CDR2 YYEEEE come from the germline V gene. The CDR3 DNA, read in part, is TGTGCCAGCAGCTTGGGCCAGGGTGATTCACCC. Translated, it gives CASSLGQGDSP. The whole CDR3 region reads CASSLGQGDSPLHF.

Partial CDR3 DNA: TGCGCCAGCAGCCAAGGTCCGATAACCACAGATACG. It specifies CASSQGPITTDT. The entire CDR3 protein is CASSQGPITTDTQYF. The chain recombines TRBV5-1 with TRBJ2-3; D unclear. The read ends 3 residues early relative to the CDR3; the germline J gene fills the gap. Germline V lookup: CDR1 SGHRS, CDR2 YFSETQ. This CDR3 has 15 amino acids. Between the trimmed V and J ends, which lost 4 bases and 2 bases, there was a span of 14 bases.

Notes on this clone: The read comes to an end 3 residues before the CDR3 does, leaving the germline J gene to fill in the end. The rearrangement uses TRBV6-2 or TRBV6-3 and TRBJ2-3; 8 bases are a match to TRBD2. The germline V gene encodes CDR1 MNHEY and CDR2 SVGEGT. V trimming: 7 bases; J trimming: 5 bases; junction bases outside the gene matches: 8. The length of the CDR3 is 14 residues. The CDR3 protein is CASITSGMRDTQYF. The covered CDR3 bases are TGTGCCAGCATTACTAGCGGAATGAGAGATACG.

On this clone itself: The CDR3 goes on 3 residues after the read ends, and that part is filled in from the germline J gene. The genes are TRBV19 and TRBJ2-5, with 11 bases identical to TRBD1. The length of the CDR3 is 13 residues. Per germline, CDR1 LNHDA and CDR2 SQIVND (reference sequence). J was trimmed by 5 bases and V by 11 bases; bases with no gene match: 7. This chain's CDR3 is CASGTGGSETQYF. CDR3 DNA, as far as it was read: TGTGCCTCCGGGACAGGGGGTTCTGAGACC.

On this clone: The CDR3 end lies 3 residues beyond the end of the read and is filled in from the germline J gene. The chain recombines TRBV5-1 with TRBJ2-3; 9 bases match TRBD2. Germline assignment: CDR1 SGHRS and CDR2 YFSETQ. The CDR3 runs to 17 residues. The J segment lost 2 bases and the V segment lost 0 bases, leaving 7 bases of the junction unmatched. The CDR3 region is CASSLAPSGGTTDTQYF. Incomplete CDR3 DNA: TGCGCCAGCAGCTTGGCCCCGAGCGGGGGGACCACAGATACG.

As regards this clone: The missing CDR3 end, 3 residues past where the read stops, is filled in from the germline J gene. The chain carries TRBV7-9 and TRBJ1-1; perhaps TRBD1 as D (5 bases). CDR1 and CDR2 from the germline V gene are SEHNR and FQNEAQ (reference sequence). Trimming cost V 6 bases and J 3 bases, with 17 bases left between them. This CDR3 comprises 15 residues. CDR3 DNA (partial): TGTGCCAGCAGTCATAGCTCGACAGCACACACTGAA. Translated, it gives CASSHSSTAHTE. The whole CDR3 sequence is CASSHSSTAHTEAFF.

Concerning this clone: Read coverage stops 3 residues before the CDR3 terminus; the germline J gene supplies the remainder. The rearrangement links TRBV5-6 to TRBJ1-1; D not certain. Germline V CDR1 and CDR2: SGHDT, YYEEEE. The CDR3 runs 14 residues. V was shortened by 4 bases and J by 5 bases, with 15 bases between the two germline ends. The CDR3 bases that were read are TGTGCCAGCAGCCCAGGACTTAGGTGGACTGAA. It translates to CASSPGLRWTE. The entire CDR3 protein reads CASSPGLRWTEAFF.

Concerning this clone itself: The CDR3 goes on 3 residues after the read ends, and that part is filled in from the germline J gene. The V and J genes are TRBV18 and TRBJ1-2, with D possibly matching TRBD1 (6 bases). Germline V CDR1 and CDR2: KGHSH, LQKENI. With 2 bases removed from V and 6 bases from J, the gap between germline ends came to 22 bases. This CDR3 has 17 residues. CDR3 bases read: TGTGCCAGCTCACCAGGCATGGGGGGGCGACGTGTTGATGGC. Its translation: CASSPGMGGRRVDG. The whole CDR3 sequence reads CASSPGMGGRRVDGYTF.

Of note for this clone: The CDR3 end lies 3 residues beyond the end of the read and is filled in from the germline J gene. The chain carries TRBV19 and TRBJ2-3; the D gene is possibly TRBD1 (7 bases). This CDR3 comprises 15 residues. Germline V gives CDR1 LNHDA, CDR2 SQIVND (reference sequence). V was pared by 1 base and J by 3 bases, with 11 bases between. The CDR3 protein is CASSIGRGPTDTQYF. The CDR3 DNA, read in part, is TGTGCCAGTAGTATAGGGAGGGGGCCGACAGATACG.

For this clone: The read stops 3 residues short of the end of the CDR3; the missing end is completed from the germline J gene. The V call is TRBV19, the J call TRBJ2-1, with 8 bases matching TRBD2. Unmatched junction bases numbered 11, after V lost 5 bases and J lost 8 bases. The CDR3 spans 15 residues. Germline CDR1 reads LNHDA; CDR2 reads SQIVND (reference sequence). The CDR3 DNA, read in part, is TGTGCCAGTAGTGCCGGGGGGGCCGGTAAGGATGAG. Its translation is CASSAGGAGKDE. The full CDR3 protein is CASSAGGAGKDEQFF.

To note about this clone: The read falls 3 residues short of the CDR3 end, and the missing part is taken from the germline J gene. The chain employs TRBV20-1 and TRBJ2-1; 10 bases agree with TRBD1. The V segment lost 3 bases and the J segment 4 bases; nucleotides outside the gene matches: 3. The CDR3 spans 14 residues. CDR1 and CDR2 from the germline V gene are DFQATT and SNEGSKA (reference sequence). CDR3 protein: CSARGTGDYNEQFF. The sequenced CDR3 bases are TGCAGTGCTAGGGGGACAGGGGATTACAATGAG.